This section outlines one T cell receptor beta chain sequence together with its context. Its antigen is currently unknown. The data originate from a study of T cell responses to AZD1222 COVID-19 vaccine. The assay was immunoSEQ multiplex PCR, and TCRdb's table has in-frame clones only and misses some. Of around 140,000 clones in the sample, 90% are singletons; the top ten hold 1.5% to 2%. Study-wide results and caveats: Among spike-specific TCRs, nearly half reportedly target unmutated variant regions.

The CDR3 has 17 amino acids. The clonotype comes from an adult in good health. This sequence joins TRBV21-1 and TRBJ2-5; TRBD1, the D gene given by the table, was not confirmed from the DNA. TRBV21-1 is classified as a pseudogene. The sequencing used peripheral blood, collected on day 0 of AZD1222 vaccination. CDR3 in amino acids: CASSFRDRALGGETQYF. The DNA of the CDR3 is TGTGCCAGCAGCTTCCGGGACAGGGCCCTCGGAGGAGAGACCCAGTACTTC.